One sample yielded the 16 T cell receptor beta chains listed below, sequenced in a study of identical twins. TCRdb reprocessed the 5' RACE reads with MiXCR, giving one entry per CDR3 protein. The table shows hundreds of thousands of distinct CDR3 sequences, with over 9% occurring only once. Another study also made use of these data, one on yellow fever vaccine responses in identical twins.

Specimen: CD8+ T cells sorted from blood. The receptors come from a woman under 30 in good health.

The V and J genes are TRBV12-3 or TRBV12-4 and TRBJ2-7; the D is unclear. The CDR3 is made up of 13 amino acids. Trimming removed 5 bases from V and 2 bases from J, with 10 bases in between. The CDR3 region is CASSPALTYEQYF. CDR3 sequence (DNA): TGTGCCAGCAGTCCCGCCCTGACCTACGAGCAGTACTTC.

This clonotype turned up a few times. The V call is TRBV12-3 or TRBV12-4, the J call TRBJ1-2, with no clear D. V lost 2 bases, J lost 8 bases, and 12 bases lay in between. The CDR3 spans 13 residues. DNA for the CDR3: TGTGCCAGCAGTTTACCCGGACTCGGGGGCTACACCTTC. Protein sequence: CASSLPGLGGYTF.

This clonotype was counted at least ten times. V usage is TRBV5-1 and J usage is TRBJ2-1; D is possibly TRBD2 (6 bases). The germline CDR1 and CDR2 sequences are SGHRS and YFSETQ. There are 19 residues in the CDR3. Trimming shortened V by 4 bases and J by 0 bases, and 23 bases separated the two germline ends. CDR3 sequence: CASSASKGLHLSSYNEQFF. The CDR3 DNA reads TGCGCCAGCAGCGCATCTAAGGGACTCCATCTGAGCTCCTACAATGAGCAGTTCTTC.

This clonotype was seen a few times. The chain couples TRBV14 to TRBJ2-1; TRBD2 matches at 7 bases. Trimming removed 0 bases from V and 4 bases from J; junction bases left unmatched: 3. Per the germline V gene, CDR1 is SGHDN and CDR2 is FVKESK. This CDR3 spans 15 amino acids. CDR3 sequence: CASSQDAGEYNEQFF. CDR3 DNA: TGTGCCAGCAGCCAAGATGCGGGAGAATACAATGAGCAGTTCTTC.

This clonotype occurred many times. The chain links TRBV11-2 to TRBJ2-1; maybe TRBD2 (6 bases). V gave up 5 bases and J gave up 0 bases, with 11 bases separating them. This CDR3 contains 15 residues. Germline CDR1 and CDR2: SGHAT and FQNNGV. The CDR3 region is CASSHSGSSYNEQFF. The DNA for the CDR3 is TGTGCCAGCAGCCATAGCGGTAGCTCCTACAATGAGCAGTTCTTC. Full variable domain (missing parts from reference TRBV11-2 and TRBJ2-1): EAGVAQSPRYKIIEKRQSVAFWCNPISGHATLYWYQQILGQGPKLLIQFQNNGVVDDSQLPKDRFSAERLKGVDSTLKIQPAKLEDSAVYLCASSHSGSSYNEQFFGPGTRLTVL.

In this sample, this clonotype turned up many times. CDR3 protein: CSVVWTAWETQYF. The CDR3 DNA sequence: TGCAGCGTTGTGTGGACAGCGTGGGAGACCCAGTACTTC. This chain uses TRBV29-1 with TRBJ2-5; TRBD1 is a possible D gene (6 bases). CDR1 and CDR2 from the germline V gene are SQVTM and ANQGSEA. CDR3 size: 13 residues. With 4 bases removed from V and 5 bases from J, the gap between germline ends came to 14 bases. Complete variable domain (other parts from reference TRBV29-1 and TRBJ2-5): SAVISQKPSRDICQRGTSLTIQCQVDSQVTMMFWYRQQPGQSLTLIATANQGSEATYESGFVIDKFPISRPNLTFSTLTVSNMSPEDSSIYLCSVVWTAWETQYFGPGTRLLVL.

This clonotype was detected only a few times. The chain joins TRBV27 to TRBJ2-1; D ambiguous. This CDR3 spans 12 amino acids. Germline CDR1 is MNHEY and CDR2 is SMNVEV (reference sequence). V was shortened by 8 bases and J by 1 base, with 6 bases between the two germline ends. The CDR3 reads CASGISYNEQFF. The CDR3 nucleotides are TGTGCCAGCGGAATTTCCTACAATGAGCAGTTCTTC.

The V gene is TRBV4-1, the J gene TRBJ1-4; 7 nucleotides line up with TRBD1. The length of the CDR3 is 14 residues. The V and J ends lost 3 bases and 8 bases, in that order; junction bases with no gene match: 6. Germline V gives CDR1 MGHRA, CDR2 YSYEKL. The CDR3 coding sequence is TGCGCCAGCAGCCACCGGGACAGTAAGGAAAAACTGTTTTTT. Translated, it gives CASSHRDSKEKLFF.

V is TRBV7-2 and J is TRBJ2-2; 16 bases agree with TRBD2. Losses at the gene ends were 3 bases for V and 1 base for J; bases not matched to a gene: 17. Germline CDR1 and CDR2: SGHTA and FQGNSA. The CDR3 is 23 residues long. The CDR3 protein is CASSFGTYLGTSGRALNTGELFF. The CDR3, as DNA: TGTGCCAGCAGCTTCGGGACCTACCTTGGGACTAGCGGGAGGGCCTTGAACACCGGGGAGCTGTTTTTT.

This clonotype was seen a handful of times. V gene TRBV24-1 combines with J gene TRBJ2-3; 12 nucleotides line up with TRBD2. Germline V gives CDR1 KGHDR, CDR2 SFDVKD. The CDR3 consists of 17 residues. Unmatched junction bases numbered 4, after V lost 2 bases and J lost 2 bases. The CDR3 protein is CATSDWLAGGDTDTQYF. DNA of the CDR3: TGTGCCACCAGTGATTGGCTAGCGGGGGGGGACACAGATACGCAGTATTTT.

This clonotype came up a few times. This chain connects TRBV7-9 to TRBJ2-5; perhaps TRBD2 as D (6 bases). V was clipped by 3 bases and J by 5 bases, with 16 bases between them. Germline lookup yields CDR1 SEHNR and CDR2 FQNEAQ (reference sequence). The CDR3 consists of 15 residues. Here the CDR3 DNA reads TGTGCCAGCAGCTTTGGTGCTAGCGAGCGGGAGACCCAGTACTTC. This translates into CASSFGASERETQYF.

In this sample, this clonotype turned up a few times. CDR3 DNA sequence: TGTGCCAGCAGCTCCGGGACAGGGTCACACAATGAGCAGTTCTTC. This gives the protein CASSSGTGSHNEQFF. The chain uses TRBV4-2 and TRBJ2-1; TRBD1 matches at 9 bases. Germline V CDR1 and CDR2: LGHNA, YNFKEQ. The CDR3 length is 15 residues. V lost 5 bases to trimming and J lost 5 bases; unmatched junction nucleotides: 7.

This chain joins TRBV7-3 and TRBJ2-2; D unresolved. The CDR3 extends over 14 amino acids. The germline gives CDR1 SGHTA, CDR2 FQGTGA. The germline V and J ends were trimmed by 4 bases and 5 bases, with 11 bases remaining between them. CDR3 region: CASSSRVATGELFF. The CDR3 nucleotides are TGTGCCAGCAGCTCCCGGGTGGCGACCGGGGAGCTGTTTTTT.

The chain is built from TRBV6-1 and TRBJ1-1; D is perhaps TRBD1 (6 bases). Trimming took 6 bases from V and 1 from J, leaving 9 bases between them. This CDR3 spans 13 amino acids. Germline V lookup: CDR1 MNHNS, CDR2 SASEGT. The CDR3 DNA is TGTGCCAGCAGAAAACAGGGGAACACTGAAGCTTTCTTT. Translating it yields CASRKQGNTEAFF.

This clonotype was seen a few times. The chain combines TRBV12-5 with TRBJ1-5, with 9 bases matching TRBD1. The CDR3 has 16 amino acids. Trimming cost V 6 bases and J 3 bases; bases outside gene matches: 9. In germline, CDR1 is LGHNT, CDR2 FRNRAP. In DNA form, the CDR3 reads TGTGCTAGTGGAAAAACGACAGGGGGGGACAATCAGCCCCAGCATTTT. This codes for CASGKTTGGDNQPQHF. The entire variable domain, with the rest obtained from reference TRBV12-5 and TRBJ1-5, is as follows: DARVTQTPRHKVTEMGQEVTMRCQPILGHNTVFWYRQTMMQGLELLAYFRNRAPLDDSGMPKDRFSAEMPDATLATLKIQPSEPRDSAVYFCASGKTTGGDNQPQHFGDGTRLSIL.

This clonotype was counted at least ten times. The rearrangement uses TRBV4-1 and TRBJ1-1, with TRBD1 identical over 9 bases. V shed 5 bases, J shed 8 bases, and the junction held 3 bases outside the gene matches. CDR3 length: 12 residues. The germline gives CDR1 MGHRA, CDR2 YSYEKL. The chain's CDR3 is CASSGQGTEAFF. The CDR3 DNA sequence: TGCGCCAGCAGCGGACAGGGGACAGAAGCTTTCTTT.